Here is one T cell receptor (beta chain) with its context. Every donor was a healthy person donating bone marrow. These data are taken from a study of cytomegalovirus exposure and HLA in healthy donors. The PCR made use of 60 Vbeta and 13 Jbeta primers. Sequencing was performed with immunoSEQ multiplex PCR; in TCRdb, only in-frame clones are kept and a portion is missing. This sample carries 120,000 or so clones, approximately 75% of them seen once, and the ten largest clones take over 2.5%. There are 15 residues in the CDR3. V lost 4 bases and J lost 5; bases outside the gene matches: 7. Germline lookup yields CDR1 SNHLY and CDR2 FYNNEI.

The sequenced material came from PBMCs. The chain carries TRBV2 and TRBJ1-5; 8 bases are shared with TRBD1. The source of this sequence is a woman in her fifties or sixties in good health and CMV-seronegative. The CDR3 nucleotides are TGTGCCAGCAGTGGGGTCGGGACAGGATATCAGCCCCAGCATTTT. As protein: CASSGVGTGYQPQHF.